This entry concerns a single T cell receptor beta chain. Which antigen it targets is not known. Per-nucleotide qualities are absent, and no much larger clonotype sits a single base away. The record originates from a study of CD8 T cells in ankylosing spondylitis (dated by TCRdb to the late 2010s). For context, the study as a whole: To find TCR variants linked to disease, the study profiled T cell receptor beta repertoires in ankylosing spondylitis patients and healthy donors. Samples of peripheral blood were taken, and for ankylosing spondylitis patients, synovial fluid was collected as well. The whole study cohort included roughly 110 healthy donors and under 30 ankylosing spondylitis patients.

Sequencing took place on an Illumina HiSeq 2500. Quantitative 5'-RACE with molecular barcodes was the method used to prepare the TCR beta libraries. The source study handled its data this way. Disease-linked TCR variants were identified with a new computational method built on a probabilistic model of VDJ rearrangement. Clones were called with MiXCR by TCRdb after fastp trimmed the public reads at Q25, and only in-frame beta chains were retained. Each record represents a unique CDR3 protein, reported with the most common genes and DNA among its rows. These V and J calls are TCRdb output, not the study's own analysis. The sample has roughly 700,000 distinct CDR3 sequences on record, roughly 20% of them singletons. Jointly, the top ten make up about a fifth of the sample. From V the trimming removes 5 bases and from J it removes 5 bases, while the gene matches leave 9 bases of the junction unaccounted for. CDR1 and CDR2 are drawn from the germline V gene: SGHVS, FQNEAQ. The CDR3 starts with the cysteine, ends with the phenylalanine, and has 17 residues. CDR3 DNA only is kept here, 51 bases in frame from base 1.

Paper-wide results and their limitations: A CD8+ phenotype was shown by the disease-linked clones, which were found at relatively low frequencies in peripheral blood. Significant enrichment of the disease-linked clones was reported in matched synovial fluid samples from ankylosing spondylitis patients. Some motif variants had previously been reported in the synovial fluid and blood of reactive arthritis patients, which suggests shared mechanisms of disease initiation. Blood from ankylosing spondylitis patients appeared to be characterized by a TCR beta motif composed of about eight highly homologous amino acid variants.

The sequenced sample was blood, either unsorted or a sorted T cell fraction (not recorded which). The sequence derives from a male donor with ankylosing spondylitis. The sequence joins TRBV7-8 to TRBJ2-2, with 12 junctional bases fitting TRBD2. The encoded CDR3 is CASSKILTSGGTGELFF. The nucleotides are TGTGCCAGCAGCAAGATCTTGACTAGCGGGGGAACCGGGGAGCTGTTTTTT.